Described below is a single T cell receptor beta chain sequence and its context. After removal of 3 bases from V and 10 bases from J, the junction contained 6 bases not matched to a gene. CDR1 LNHDA and CDR2 SQIVND come from the germline V gene (reference sequence). The CDR3 has 14 amino acids. This entry comes from a study of blood T cell repertoires in COVID-19. Looking at the study overall: T cells, B-cell-depleted T cells, or PBMCs provided the cDNA or gDNA that served as material.

Profiled with immunoSEQ multiplex PCR; TCRdb holds only in-frame clones, not every one. The sample lists some 300,000 clones, about 91% occurring once. The chain couples TRBV19 to TRBJ1-6, with 7 positions matching TRBD1. Sequences were obtained from peripheral blood. The receptor was derived from a woman aged 25 to 39 who had recovered from COVID-19. CDR3 coding DNA: TGTGCCAGTAGTATCGGGACAGTAGGCTCACCCCTCCACTTT. Protein sequence: CASSIGTVGSPLHF.